The text below deals with one TCR beta chain. This specimen belongs to a study of immune evolution from preneoplasia to lung adenocarcinoma. The ends lost 2 bases at V and 3 bases at J; junction bases unmatched: 3. CDR1 is MDHEN and CDR2 is SYDVKM in the germline V gene. The length of the CDR3 is 15 residues. Here immunoSEQ multiplex PCR was the method, and the copy in TCRdb shows in-frame clones only, minus some. Altogether around 2,900 clones are present, about nine tenths being singletons, with the ten largest covering approximately 8.2%. This chain links TRBV28 with TRBJ2-5, with TRBD1 matching 10 bases. The receptor comes from a person aged 60-79 years with lung adenocarcinoma. Sequencing used FFPE adjacent normal lung tissue. The CDR3 bases are TGTGCCAGCAGTTTACCCGGACAGGGGGAAGAGACCCAGTACTTC. Translation: CASSLPGQGEETQYF.